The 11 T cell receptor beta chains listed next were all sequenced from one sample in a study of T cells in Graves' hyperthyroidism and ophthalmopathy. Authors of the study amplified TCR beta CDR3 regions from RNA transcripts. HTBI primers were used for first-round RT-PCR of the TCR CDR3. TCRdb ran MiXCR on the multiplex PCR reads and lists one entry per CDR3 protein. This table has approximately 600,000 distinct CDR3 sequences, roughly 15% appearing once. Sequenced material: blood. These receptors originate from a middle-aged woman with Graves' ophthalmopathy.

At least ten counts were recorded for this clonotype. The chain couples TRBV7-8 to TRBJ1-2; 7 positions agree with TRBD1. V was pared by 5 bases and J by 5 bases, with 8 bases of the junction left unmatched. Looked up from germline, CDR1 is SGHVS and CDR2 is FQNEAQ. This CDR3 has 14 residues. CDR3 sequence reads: CASSVLTGSYGYTF. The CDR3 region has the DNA TGTGCCAGCAGCGTATTGACAGGGAGTTATGGCTACACCTTC.

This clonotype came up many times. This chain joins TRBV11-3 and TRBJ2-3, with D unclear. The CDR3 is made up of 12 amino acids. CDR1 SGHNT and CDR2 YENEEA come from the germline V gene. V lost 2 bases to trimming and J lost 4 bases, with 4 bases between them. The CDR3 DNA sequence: TGTGCCAGCAGCTTAACCCCAGATACGCAGTATTTT. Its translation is CASSLTPDTQYF. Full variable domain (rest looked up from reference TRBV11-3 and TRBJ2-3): EAGVVQSPRYKIIEKKQPVAFWCNPISGHNTLYWYLQNLGQGPELLIRYENEEAVDDSQLPKDRFSAERLKGVDSTLKIQPAELGDSAVYLCASSLTPDTQYFGPGTRLTVL.

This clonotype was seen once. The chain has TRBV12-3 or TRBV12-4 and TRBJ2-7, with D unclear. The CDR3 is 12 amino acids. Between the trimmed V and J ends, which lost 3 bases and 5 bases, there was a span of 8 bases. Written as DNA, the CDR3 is TGTGCCAGCAGTTTTGTCACGGACGAGCAGTACTTC. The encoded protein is CASSFVTDEQYF.

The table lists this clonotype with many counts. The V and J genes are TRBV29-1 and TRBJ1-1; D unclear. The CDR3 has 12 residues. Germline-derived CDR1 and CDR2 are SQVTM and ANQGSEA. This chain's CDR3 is CRGEGGFGEAFF. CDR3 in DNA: TGCAGGGGTGAGGGTGGGTTCGGTGAAGCTTTCTTT.

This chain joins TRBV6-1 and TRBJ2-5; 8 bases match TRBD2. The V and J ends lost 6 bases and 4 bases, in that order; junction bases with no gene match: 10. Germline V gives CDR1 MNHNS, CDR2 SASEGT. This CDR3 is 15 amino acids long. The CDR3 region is CASSPIGRAGETQYF. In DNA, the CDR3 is TGTGCCAGCAGCCCGATCGGGAGGGCCGGAGAGACCCAGTACTTC.

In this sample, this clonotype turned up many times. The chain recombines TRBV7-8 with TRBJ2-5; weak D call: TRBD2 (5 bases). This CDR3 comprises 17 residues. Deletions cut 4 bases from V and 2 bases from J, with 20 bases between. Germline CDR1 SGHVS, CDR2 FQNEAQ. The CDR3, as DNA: TGTGCCAGCAGCTCTCGTCCGGGGAAAAGGTCACAAGAGACCCAGTACTTC. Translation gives CASSSRPGKRSQETQYF.

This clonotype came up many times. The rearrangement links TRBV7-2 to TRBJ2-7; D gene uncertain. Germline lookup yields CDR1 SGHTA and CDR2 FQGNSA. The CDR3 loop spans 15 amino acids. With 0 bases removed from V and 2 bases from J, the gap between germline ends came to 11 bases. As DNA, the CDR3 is TGTGCCAGCAGCTTAGCGGGCAGCCTAGCCTACGAGCAGTACTTC. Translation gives CASSLAGSLAYEQYF.

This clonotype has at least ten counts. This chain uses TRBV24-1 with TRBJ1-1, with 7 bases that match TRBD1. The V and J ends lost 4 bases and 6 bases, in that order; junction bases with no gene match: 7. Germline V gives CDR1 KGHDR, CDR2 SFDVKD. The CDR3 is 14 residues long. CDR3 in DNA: TGTGCCACCAGTGACTCCGACAGGGCATCTGAAGCTTTCTTT. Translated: CATSDSDRASEAFF.

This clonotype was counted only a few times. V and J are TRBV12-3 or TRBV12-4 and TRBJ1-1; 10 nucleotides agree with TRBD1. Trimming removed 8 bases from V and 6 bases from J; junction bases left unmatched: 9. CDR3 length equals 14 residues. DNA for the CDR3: TGTGCCAGCCTAACGACAGGGGGCGAGTCTGAAGCTTTCTTT. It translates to CASLTTGGESEAFF.

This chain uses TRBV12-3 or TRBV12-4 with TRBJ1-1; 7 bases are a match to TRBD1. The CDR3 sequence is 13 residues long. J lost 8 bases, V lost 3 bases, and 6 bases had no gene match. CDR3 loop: CASSFRQGREAFF. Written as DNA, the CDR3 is TGTGCCAGCAGTTTCCGACAGGGAAGGGAAGCTTTCTTT.

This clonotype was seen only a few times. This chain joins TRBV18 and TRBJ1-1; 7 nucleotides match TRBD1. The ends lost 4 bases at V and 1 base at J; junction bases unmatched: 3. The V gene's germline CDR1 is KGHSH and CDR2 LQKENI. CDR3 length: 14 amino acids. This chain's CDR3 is CASSHGTANTEAFF. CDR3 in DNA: TGTGCCAGCTCACACGGGACAGCGAACACTGAAGCTTTCTTT.